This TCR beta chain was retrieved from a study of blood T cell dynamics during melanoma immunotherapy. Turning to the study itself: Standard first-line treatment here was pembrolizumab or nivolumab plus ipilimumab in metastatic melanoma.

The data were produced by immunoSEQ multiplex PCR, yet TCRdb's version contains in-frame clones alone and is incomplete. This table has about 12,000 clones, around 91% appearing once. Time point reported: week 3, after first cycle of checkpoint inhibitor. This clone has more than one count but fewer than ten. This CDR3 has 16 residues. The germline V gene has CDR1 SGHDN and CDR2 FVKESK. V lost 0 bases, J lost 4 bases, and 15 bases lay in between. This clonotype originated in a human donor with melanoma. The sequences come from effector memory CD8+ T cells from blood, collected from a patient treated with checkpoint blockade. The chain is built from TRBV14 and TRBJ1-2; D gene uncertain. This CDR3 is CASSQDVTVQSYGYTF. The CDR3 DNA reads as TGTGCCAGCAGCCAAGATGTTACGGTCCAGAGCTATGGCTACACCTTC.